The present T cell receptor beta chain was sequenced within a study of blood T cell repertoires in COVID-19. V shed 2 bases and J shed 4 bases, with 10 bases lying between them. Germline-derived CDR1 and CDR2 are SGHNT and YENEEA. This CDR3 is built from 14 residues. TCRdb keeps only in-frame clones here, not all; method: immunoSEQ multiplex PCR. The data hold 250,000 to 300,000 clones, with roughly four fifths observed a single time. Sample: PBMCs or T cells enriched from blood (not recorded which). This TCR was recovered from a middle-aged man who had been exposed to COVID-19. The chain couples TRBV11-3 to TRBJ2-3; a weak D match, TRBD2 (6 bases). The CDR3 DNA reads TGTGCCAGCAGCTTAATCGGGGGTCCAGATACGCAGTATTTT. Protein: CASSLIGGPDTQYF. Combining the CDR3 with reference TRBV11-3 and TRBJ2-3 gives the whole variable domain EAGVVQSPRYKIIEKKQPVAFWCNPISGHNTLYWYLQNLGQGPELLIRYENEEAVDDSQLPKDRFSAERLKGVDSTLKIQPAELGDSAVYLCASSLIGGPDTQYFGPGTRLTVL.